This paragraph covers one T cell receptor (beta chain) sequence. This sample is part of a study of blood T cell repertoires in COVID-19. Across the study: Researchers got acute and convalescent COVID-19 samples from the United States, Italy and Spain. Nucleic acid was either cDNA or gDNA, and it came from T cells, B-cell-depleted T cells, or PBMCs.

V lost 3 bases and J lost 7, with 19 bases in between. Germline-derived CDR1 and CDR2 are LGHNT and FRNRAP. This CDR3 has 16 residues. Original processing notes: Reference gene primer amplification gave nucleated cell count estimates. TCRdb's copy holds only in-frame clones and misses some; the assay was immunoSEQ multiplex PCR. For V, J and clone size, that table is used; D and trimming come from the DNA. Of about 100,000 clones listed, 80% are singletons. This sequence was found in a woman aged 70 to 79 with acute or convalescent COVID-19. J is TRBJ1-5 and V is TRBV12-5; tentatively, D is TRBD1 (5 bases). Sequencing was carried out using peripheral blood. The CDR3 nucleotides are TGTGCTAGTGGTTTTGGGGGGGTGGGGTTCATCCAGCCCCAGCATTTT. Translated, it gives CASGFGGVGFIQPQHF.